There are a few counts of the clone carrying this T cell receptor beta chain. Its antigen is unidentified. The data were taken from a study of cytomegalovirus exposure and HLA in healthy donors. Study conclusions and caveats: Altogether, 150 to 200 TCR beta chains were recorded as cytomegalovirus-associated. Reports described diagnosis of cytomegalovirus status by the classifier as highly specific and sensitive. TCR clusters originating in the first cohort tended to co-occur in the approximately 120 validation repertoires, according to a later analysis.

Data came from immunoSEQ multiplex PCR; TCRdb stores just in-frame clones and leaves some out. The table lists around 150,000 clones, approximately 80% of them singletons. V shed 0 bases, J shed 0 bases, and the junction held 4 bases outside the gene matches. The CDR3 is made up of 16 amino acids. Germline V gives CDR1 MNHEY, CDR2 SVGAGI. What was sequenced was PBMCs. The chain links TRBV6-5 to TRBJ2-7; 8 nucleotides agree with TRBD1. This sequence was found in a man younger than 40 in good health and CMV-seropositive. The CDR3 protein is CASSYSTGESSYEQYF. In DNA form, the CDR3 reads TGTGCCAGCAGTTACTCGACAGGGGAGAGCTCCTACGAGCAGTACTTC.